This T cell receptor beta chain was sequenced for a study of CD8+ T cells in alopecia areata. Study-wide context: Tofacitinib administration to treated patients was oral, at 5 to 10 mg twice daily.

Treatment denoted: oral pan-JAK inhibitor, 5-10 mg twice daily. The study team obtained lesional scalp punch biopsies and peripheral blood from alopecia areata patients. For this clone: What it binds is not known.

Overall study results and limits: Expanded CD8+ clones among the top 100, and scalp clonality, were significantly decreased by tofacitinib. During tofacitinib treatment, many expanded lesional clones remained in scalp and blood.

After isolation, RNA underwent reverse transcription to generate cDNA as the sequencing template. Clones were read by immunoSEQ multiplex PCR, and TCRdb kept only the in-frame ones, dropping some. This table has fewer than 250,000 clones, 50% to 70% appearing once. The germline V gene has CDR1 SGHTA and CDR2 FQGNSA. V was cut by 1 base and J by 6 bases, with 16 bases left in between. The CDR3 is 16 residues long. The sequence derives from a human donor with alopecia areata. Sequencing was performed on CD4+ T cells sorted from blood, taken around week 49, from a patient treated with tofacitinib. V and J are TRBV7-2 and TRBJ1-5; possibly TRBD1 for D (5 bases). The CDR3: CASSLDAAAGLQPQHF. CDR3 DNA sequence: TGTGCCAGCAGCTTAGATGCGGCAGCGGGACTTCAGCCCCAGCATTTT. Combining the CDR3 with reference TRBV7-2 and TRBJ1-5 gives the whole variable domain GAGVSQSPSNKVTEKGKDVELRCDPISGHTALYWYRQSLGQGLEFLIYFQGNSAPDKSGLPSDRFSAERTGGSVSTLTIQRTQQEDSAVYLCASSLDAAAGLQPQHFGDGTRLSIL.